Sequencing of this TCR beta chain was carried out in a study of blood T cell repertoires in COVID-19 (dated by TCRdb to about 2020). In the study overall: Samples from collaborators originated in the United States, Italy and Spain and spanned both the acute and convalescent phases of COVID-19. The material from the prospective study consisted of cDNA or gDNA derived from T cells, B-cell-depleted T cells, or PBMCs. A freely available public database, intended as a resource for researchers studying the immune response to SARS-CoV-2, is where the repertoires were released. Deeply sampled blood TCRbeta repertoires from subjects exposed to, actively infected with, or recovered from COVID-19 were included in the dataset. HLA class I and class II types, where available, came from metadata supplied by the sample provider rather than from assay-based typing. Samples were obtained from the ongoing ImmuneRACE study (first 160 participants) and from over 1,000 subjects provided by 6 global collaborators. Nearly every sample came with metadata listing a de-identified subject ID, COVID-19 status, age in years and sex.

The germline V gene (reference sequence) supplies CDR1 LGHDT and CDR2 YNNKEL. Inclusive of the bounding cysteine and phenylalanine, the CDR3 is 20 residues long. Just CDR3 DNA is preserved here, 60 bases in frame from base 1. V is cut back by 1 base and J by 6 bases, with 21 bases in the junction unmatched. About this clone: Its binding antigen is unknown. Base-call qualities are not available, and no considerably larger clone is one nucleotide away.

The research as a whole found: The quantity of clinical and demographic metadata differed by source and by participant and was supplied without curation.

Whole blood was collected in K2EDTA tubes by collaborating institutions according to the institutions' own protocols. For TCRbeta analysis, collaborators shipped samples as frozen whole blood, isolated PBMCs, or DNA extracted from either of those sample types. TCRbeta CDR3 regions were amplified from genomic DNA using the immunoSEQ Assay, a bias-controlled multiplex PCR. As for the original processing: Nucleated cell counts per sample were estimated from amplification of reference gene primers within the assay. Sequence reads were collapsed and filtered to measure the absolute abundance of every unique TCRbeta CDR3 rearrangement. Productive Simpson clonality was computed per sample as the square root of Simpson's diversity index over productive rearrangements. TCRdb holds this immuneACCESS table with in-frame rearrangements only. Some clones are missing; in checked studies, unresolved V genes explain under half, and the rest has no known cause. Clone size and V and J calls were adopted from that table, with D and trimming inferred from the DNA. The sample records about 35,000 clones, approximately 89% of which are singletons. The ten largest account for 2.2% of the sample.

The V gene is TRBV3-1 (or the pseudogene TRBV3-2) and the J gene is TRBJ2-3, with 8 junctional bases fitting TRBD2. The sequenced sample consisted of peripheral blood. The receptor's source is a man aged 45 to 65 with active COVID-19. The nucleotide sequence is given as TGTGCCAGCAGCCAAGTTGGATGGCGGGGGGCGGTCAGGGCACAGGATACGCAGTATTTT. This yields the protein CASSQVGWRGAVRAQDTQYF.